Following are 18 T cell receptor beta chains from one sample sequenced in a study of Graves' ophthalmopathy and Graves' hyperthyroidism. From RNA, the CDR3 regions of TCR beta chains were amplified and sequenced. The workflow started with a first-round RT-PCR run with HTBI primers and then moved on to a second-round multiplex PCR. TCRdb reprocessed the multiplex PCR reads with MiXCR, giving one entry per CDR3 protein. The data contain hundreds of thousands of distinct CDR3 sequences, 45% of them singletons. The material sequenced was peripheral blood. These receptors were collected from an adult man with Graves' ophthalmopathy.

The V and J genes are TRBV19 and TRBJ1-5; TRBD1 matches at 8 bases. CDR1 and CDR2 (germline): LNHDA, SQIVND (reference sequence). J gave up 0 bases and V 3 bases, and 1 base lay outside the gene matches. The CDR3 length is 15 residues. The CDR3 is CASSMTGVSNQPQHF. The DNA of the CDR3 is TGTGCCAGTAGTATGACAGGGGTTAGCAATCAGCCCCAGCATTTT.

CDR3 sequence: CASTPRGAGGIETQYF. As DNA, the CDR3 is TGTGCCAGTACCCCCCGGGGCGCGGGAGGGATAGAGACCCAGTACTTC. The rearrangement joins TRBV19 to TRBJ2-5, with 9 positions matching TRBD2. The CDR3 sequence is 16 residues long. CDR1 LNHDA and CDR2 SQIVND come from the germline V gene (reference sequence). V shed 7 bases, J shed 4 bases, and the junction held 13 bases outside the gene matches.

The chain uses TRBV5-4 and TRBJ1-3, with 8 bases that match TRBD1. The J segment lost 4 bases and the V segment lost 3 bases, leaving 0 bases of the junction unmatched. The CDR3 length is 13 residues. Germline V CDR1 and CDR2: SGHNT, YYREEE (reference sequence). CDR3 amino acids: CASSWDRGNTIYF. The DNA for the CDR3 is TGTGCCAGCAGCTGGGACAGGGGAAACACCATATATTTT.

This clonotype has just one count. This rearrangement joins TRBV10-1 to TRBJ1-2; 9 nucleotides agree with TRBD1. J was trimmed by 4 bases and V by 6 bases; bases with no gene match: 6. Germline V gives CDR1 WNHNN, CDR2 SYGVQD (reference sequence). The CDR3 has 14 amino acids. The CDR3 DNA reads TGCGCCAGCAGGCCAGGGACAGGGCCCTATGGCTACACCTTC. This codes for CASRPGTGPYGYTF.

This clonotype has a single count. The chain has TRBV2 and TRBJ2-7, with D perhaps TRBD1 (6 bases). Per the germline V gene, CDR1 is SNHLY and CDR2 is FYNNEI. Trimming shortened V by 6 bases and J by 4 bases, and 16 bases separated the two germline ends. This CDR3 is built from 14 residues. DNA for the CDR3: TGTGCCAGCAGCCTTGACAGGCCGTTTTACGAGCAGTACTTC. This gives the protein CASSLDRPFYEQYF. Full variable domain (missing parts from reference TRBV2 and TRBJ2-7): EPEVTQTPSHQVTQMGQEVILRCVPISNHLYFYWYRQILGQKVEFLVSFYNNEISEKSEIFDDQFSVERPDGSNFTLKIRSTKLEDSAMYFCASSLDRPFYEQYFGPGTRLTVT.

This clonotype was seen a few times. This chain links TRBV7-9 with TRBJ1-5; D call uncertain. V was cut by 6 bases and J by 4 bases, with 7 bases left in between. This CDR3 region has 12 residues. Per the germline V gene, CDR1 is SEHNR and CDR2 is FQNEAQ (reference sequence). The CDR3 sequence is CASSPQNQPQHF. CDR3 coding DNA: TGTGCCAGCAGTCCCCAAAATCAGCCCCAGCATTTT. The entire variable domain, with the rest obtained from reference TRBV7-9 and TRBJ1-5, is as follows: DTGVSQNPRHKITKRGQNVTFRCDPISEHNRLYWYRQTLGQGPEFLTYFQNEAQLEKSRLLSDRFSAERPKGSFSTLEIQRTEQGDSAMYLCASSPQNQPQHFGDGTRLSIL.

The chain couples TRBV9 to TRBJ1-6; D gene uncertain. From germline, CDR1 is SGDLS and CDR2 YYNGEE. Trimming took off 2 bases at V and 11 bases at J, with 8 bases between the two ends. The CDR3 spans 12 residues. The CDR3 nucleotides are TGTGCCAGCAGCGTGATGGACGCACCCCTCCACTTT. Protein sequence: CASSVMDAPLHF.

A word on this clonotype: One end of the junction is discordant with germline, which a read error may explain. The CDR3 bases are TGTGCCAGCAGCCTACTGGGGACAGGGGGATACGAGCAGTACTTC. Residues: CASSLLGTGGYEQYF. The J gene is TRBJ2-7, the V gene TRBV5-1, with 11 bases aligning to TRBD1. Per the germline V gene, CDR1 is SGHRS and CDR2 is YFSETQ. The CDR3 loop spans 15 amino acids.

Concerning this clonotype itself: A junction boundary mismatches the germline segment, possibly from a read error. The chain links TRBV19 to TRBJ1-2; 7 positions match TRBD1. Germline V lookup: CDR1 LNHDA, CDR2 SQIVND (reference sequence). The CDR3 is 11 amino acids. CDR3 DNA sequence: TGTGCCAGTAGTATAGGGGTAGGGGACAGCTTC. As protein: CASSIGVGDSF. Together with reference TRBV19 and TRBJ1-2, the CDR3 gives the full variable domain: DGGITQSPKYLFRKEGQNVTLSCEQNLNHDAMYWYRQDPGQGLRLIYYSQIVNDFQKGDIAEGYSVSREKKESFPLTVTSAQKNPTAFYLCASSIGVGDSFGSGTRLTVV.

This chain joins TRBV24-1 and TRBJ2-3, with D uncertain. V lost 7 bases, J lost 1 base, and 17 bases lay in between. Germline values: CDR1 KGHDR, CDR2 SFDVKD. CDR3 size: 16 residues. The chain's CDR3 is CATSPKASLGTDTQYF. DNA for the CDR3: TGTGCCACCAGCCCAAAGGCCAGTCTTGGCACAGATACGCAGTATTTT.

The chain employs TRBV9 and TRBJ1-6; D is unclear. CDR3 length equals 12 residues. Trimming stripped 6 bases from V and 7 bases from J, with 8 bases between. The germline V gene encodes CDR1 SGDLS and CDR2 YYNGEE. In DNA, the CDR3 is TGTGCCAGCACCTCGGGCAATTCACCCCTCCACTTT. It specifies CASTSGNSPLHF. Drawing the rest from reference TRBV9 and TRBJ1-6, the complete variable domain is DSGVTQTPKHLITATGQRVTLRCSPRSGDLSVYWYQQSLDQGLQFLIQYYNGEERAKGNILERFSAQQFPDLHSELNLSSLELGDSALYFCASTSGNSPLHFGNGTRLTVT.

In DNA, the CDR3 is TGTGCCAGCAGCCGGGTCGGCAATCAGCCCCAGCATTTT. Residues: CASSRVGNQPQHF. J is TRBJ1-5 and V is TRBV13; D is uncertain. There are 13 residues in the CDR3. V was trimmed by 5 bases and J by 2 bases, leaving 7 bases between them. Germline CDR1 PRHDT, CDR2 FYEKMQ (reference sequence).

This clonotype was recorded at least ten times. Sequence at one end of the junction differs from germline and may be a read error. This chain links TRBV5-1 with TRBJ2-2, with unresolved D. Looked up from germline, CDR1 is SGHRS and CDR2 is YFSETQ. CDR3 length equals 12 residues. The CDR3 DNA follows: TGTGCCAGCAGCTCTAACACCGGGGAGCTGTTTTTT. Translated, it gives CASSSNTGELFF.

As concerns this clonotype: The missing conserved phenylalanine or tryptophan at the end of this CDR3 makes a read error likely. The chain's CDR3 is CSVGFRGNTEAFL. CDR3 sequence (DNA): TGCAGCGTTGGTTTCAGGGGTAACACTGAAGCTTTCCTT. This chain connects TRBV29-1 to TRBJ1-1; the D gene is possibly TRBD1 (6 bases). This CDR3 spans 13 amino acids. The germline V gene encodes CDR1 SQVTM and CDR2 ANQGSEA. The V end was cut by 4 bases, the J end by 2 bases, with 11 bases between.

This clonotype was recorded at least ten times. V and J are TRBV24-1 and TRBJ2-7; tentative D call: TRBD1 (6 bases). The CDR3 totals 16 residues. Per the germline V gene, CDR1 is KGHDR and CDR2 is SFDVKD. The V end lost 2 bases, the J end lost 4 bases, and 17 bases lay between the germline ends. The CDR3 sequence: CATSDSLPQGRYEQYF. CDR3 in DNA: TGTGCCACCAGTGATTCCCTACCTCAGGGGCGGTACGAGCAGTACTTC.

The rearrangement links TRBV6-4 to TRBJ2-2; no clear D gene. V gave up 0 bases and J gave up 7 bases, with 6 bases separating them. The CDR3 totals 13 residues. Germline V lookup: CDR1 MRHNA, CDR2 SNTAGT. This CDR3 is CASSDSSSGELFF. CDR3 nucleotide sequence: TGTGCCAGCAGTGACTCCTCCAGCGGGGAGCTGTTTTTT.

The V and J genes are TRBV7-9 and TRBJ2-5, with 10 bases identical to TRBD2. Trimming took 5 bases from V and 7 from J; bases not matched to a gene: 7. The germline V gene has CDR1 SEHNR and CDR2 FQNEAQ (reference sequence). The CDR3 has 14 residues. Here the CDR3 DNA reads TGTGCCAGCAGCCTTCTAGCGGGGGTAGGGACCCAGTACTTC. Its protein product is CASSLLAGVGTQYF.

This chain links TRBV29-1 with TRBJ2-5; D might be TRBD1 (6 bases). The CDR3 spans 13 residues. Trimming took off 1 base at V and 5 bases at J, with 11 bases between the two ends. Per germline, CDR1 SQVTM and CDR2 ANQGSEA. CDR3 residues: CSVEGGPRETQYF. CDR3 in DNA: TGCAGCGTTGAAGGGGGGCCCCGGGAGACCCAGTACTTC.